Described below is a single T cell receptor (beta chain) sequence and its context. This specimen comes from a study of blood T cell repertoires in COVID-19. As for the study in general: Sites across the United States, Italy and Spain contributed samples from acute and convalescent COVID-19.

Assay: immunoSEQ multiplex PCR; the TCRdb copy retains only in-frame clones and omits some. The sample gives about 280,000 clones, around 88% of which show up once; about 6.1% is in the top ten. Assignment of participants to cohorts was predicated upon participant-reported clinical history. Germline-derived CDR1 and CDR2 are KGHSH and LQKENI. The germline V and J ends were trimmed by 5 bases and 0 bases, with 16 bases remaining between them. The CDR3 length is 16 residues. The receptor's source is a middle-aged woman who had recovered from COVID-19. The chain has TRBV18 and TRBJ1-1; D ambiguous. The sample consisted of PBMCs or T cells enriched from blood (not recorded which). The CDR3 DNA reads TGTGCCAGCTCAAAAACCCCGCCTACAGTGAACACTGAAGCTTTCTTT. It yields the protein CASSKTPPTVNTEAFF.